This TCR beta chain was identified in a study of identical twins. Whole-study results and caveats: Cross-sectional statistics, not tracking of the same donors, supported the conclusions. Within beta out-of-frame sequences, the excess sharing observed between twins was weaker. Insertions were fewer in abundant cord blood beta clonotypes, whereas memory repertoires showed none of this pattern. There is a chance that invariant MAIT and iNKT cells partially muddied zero-insertion analyses.

In this sample, this clonotype turned up a few times. Its cognate antigen is unknown. From germline, CDR1 is LGHDT and CDR2 YNNKEL (reference sequence). V lost 4 bases to trimming and J lost 5 bases; unmatched junction nucleotides: 10. This CDR3 spans 16 amino acids. TCRdb used MiXCR to reprocess the 5' RACE reads, holding one entry per CDR3 protein. The sample shows about 100,000 distinct CDR3 sequences, around 5.5% of them seen only once. The sequence came from a woman aged 45-65 years in good health. The source material was memory T cells sorted from blood. The chain is built from TRBV3-1 and TRBJ2-5; 10 positions match TRBD2. CDR3 DNA sequence: TGTGCCAGCAGCCCCGGGAAGCGGGAGGGCTATGAGACCCAGTACTTC. Amino acid sequence: CASSPGKREGYETQYF.